Included here is one T cell receptor (beta chain) sequence, with context. Only in-frame clones appear in the TCRdb table, and some are missing; sequencing was by immunoSEQ multiplex PCR. The table records a few hundred thousand clones, around 95% of them present only once. The sample is drawn from a study of shared T cell receptors in the human thymus. The V segment lost 3 bases and the J segment 6 bases; nucleotides outside the gene matches: 7. Germline CDR1 is MNHEY and CDR2 is SVGAGI. The CDR3 spans 15 residues. The sequenced sample consisted of thymocytes. The origin of this receptor is a human donor. V gene TRBV6-5 combines with J gene TRBJ2-2; 7 nucleotides line up with TRBD2. CDR3 loop: CASSYLSAGAGELFF. The CDR3 bases are TGTGCCAGCAGTTATCTATCGGCGGGAGCCGGGGAGCTGTTTTTT.